The 7 T cell receptor beta chains below were found in one sample sequenced in a study of radiation and T cells in renal cell carcinoma. Time point specified: baseline pretreatment blood. Regarding treatment: 15 Gy SBRT to primary tumor, nephrectomy 4 weeks later. Some clones are missing from TCRdb's copy, which holds only in-frame ones; the method was immunoSEQ multiplex PCR. The sample records 85,000 to 100,000 clones, about 86% being singletons. Material: blood, obtained from a patient whose treatment included radiotherapy and nephrectomy. Receptor source: a man between 50 and 59 years old with renal cell carcinoma.

The chain links TRBV5-1 to TRBJ2-1; the match to TRBD1 covers 12 bases. The V gene end was trimmed by 4 bases and the J gene end by 9 bases; junction bases not matched to a gene: 11. The V gene's germline CDR1 is SGHRS and CDR2 YFSETQ. The CDR3 contains 16 residues. The CDR3 spells CASSRTGTGGLSEQFF. Written as DNA, the CDR3 is TGCGCCAGCAGCCGTACCGGGACAGGGGGCCTGAGTGAGCAGTTCTTC.

The chain joins TRBV5-6 to TRBJ2-5, with TRBD1 matching over 7 bases. V lost 4 bases and J lost 2; bases outside the gene matches: 5. Germline assignment: CDR1 SGHDT and CDR2 YYEEEE. This CDR3 region has 14 residues. CDR3 sequence reads: CASSLQGRQETQYF. CDR3 DNA sequence: TGTGCCAGCAGCCTACAGGGGCGGCAAGAGACCCAGTACTTC.

The chain uses TRBV5-1 and TRBJ2-5; 11 nucleotides line up with TRBD2. Germline assignment: CDR1 SGHRS and CDR2 YFSETQ. CDR3 length: 15 amino acids. J lost 4 bases, V lost 4 bases, and 6 bases had no gene match. This CDR3 is CASSLTSGEGETQYF. The CDR3 DNA sequence: TGCGCCAGCAGCCTGACTAGCGGGGAGGGAGAGACCCAGTACTTC.

This clone was seen a single time. V is TRBV4-1 and J is TRBJ1-2, with D uncertain. Germline-derived CDR1 and CDR2 are MGHRA and YSYEKL. The germline V and J ends were trimmed by 1 base and 8 bases, with 11 bases remaining between them. The CDR3 spans 13 residues. The CDR3, as DNA: TGCGCCAGCAGCCAAGCCGGGGTAGGGGGCTACACCTTC. Translation: CASSQAGVGGYTF.

The V and J genes are TRBV10-3 and TRBJ2-3; 8 bases are a match to TRBD2. Trimming cost V 1 base and J 0 bases; bases outside gene matches: 3. The CDR3 covers 16 residues. Germline CDR1 reads ENHRY; CDR2 reads SYGVKD. The CDR3 bases are TGTGCCATCAGTGAGTTTAGCGGGACTAGCACAGATACGCAGTATTTT. This codes for CAISEFSGTSTDTQYF.

V is TRBV5-1 and J is TRBJ2-1; the match to TRBD2 covers 14 bases. J gave up 4 bases and V 3 bases, and 3 bases lay outside the gene matches. The CDR3 has 16 residues. Germline values: CDR1 SGHRS, CDR2 YFSETQ. The CDR3 here is CASSWGLAGAYNEQFF. In nucleotides, the CDR3 is TGCGCCAGCAGCTGGGGACTAGCGGGAGCATACAATGAGCAGTTCTTC.

CDR3 in amino acids: CASSDPRTGGYEQYF. CDR3 DNA sequence: TGTGCCAGCAGTGACCCCCGGACAGGGGGTTACGAGCAGTACTTC. The chain combines TRBV25-1 with TRBJ2-7; 10 nucleotides match TRBD1. The CDR3 sequence is 15 residues long. CDR1 and CDR2 (germline): MGHDK, SYGVNS. With V trimmed by 3 bases and J by 4 bases, 6 bases remained unmatched.